This T cell receptor (beta chain) was identified in a study of monozygotic twins with inflammatory bowel disease (dated by TCRdb to between 2019 and 2020). Concerning the study at large: A total of about 28 monozygotic twin pairs were included in the full study, comprising nine German pairs (four IBD-concordant, five IBD-discordant) and 19 IBD-discordant Danish pairs. The search for disease-associated traits relied mainly on comparing, within discordant pairs, IBD patients with their genetically identical healthy co-twins. Each individual had, on average, about 151 000 unique TCRalpha sequences and 181 000 unique TCRbeta sequences available for analysis.

What the research found in general, with its limitations: The analysis was unable to tell apart different T cell subtypes. Compared with healthy twins, IBD patients shared fewer clonotypes with other individuals, and the difference was most pronounced in patients with signs of disease activity. Concordant and discordant twins showed no difference in repertoire similarity, possibly because of limited statistical power. IBD patients had lower TCRbeta repertoire diversity, measured by the inverse Simpson index, than their healthy co-twins. Background noise and inter-individual variability may have been introduced into the repertoires by the differing immunosuppressive treatments among patients. The results gave no support for a single strong signal or clonotype linked to IBD.

Receptor amplification or capture employed 5' RACE. The input for every TCR library was 3500 ng of total RNA. cDNA was synthesized with SMARTScribe reverse transcriptase in eight separate reactions per sample. Unique molecular identifiers containing a 6-nucleotide sample barcode were introduced through template switching during cDNA synthesis. Amplification of TCRalpha and TCRbeta cDNA involved two nested PCRs of 16 and 9 cycles, and each PCR was followed by bead purification. Before amplification, the cDNA was both treated with uracil DNA-glycosylase and purified with the QIAquick PCR purification kit. The second PCR was the step at which Illumina TruSeq-compatible adapters and sample-specific barcodes were added. TapeStation and Qubit were used to check library quality and concentration, and roughly 5 ng of each library went into the pool. The pooled libraries were sequenced with 2 x 100 bp reads and custom sequencing primers on an Illumina HiSeq2500 single-index Rapid Run. Turning to the authors' computational methods: UMI-based consensus assembly with MiGEC version 1.2.6 was used to correct PCR and sequencing errors. MiXCR version 2.1.1 was used to carry out V(D)J alignment, clonotype assembly and CDR3 extraction. To normalise gene usage, clonotype sharing and MAIT/NKT TCR abundance, the analysis used the top 1000, 10 000 and 20 000 clonotypes per sample. After downsampling to 27 000 UMIs, diversity was calculated as the inverse Simpson index using the vegan R package. Statistical testing used paired Mann-Whitney U tests on the discordant twin pairs and applied Benjamini-Hochberg correction for multiple testing. The reads went through TCRdb reprocessing, and each CDR3 protein sequence gets one entry with no DNA. These V and J calls derive from TCRdb rather than the authors' analysis. The table for this sample records approximately 300,000 distinct CDR3 sequences. Of the sample, 5.6% falls within the top ten clones.

Note on this clonotype: No cognate antigen has been identified for it.

CDR1 SGHKS and CDR2 YYEKEE were looked up in the germline V gene (reference sequence). The CDR3 runs 17 amino acids, cysteine and phenylalanine included. No DNA is recorded. A roughly 2.7 ml peripheral blood sample was drawn into PAXgene tubes per donor and stored at -80°C. Total RNA was isolated from whole blood with the PAXgene blood miRNA kit on an automated QIAcube, without T cell sorting. Peripheral blood from monozygotic twin pairs who were concordant or discordant for inflammatory bowel disease underwent deep TCRalpha and TCRbeta repertoire profiling using unique molecular barcoding. Smoking habits were recorded for all twin pairs, and individuals were classified as current, former or never smokers.

The rearranged segments are TRBV5-5 and TRBJ2-3; TCRdb returns TRBD1, unconfirmable since there is no DNA. Sequencing used blood. This receptor was taken from a human donor with ulcerative colitis or Crohn's disease, or a healthy co-twin of an affected twin (not recorded which). The CDR3 protein sequence reads: CASSLSPGQVYTDTQYF.